This is a list of T cell receptor beta chains from one sample in a study of radiation and T cells in renal cell carcinoma. Measured with immunoSEQ multiplex PCR; TCRdb has only the in-frame clones, and not every one. The repertoire includes 150,000 or so clones, over 75% of them detected once, and around 13% sits in the top ten. This sample comprised blood, obtained from a patient whose treatment included radiotherapy and nephrectomy. These receptors were taken from a woman in her fifties or sixties with renal cell carcinoma. CDR3s include the opening cysteine and the closing phenylalanine or tryptophan. D genes are given only for firm matches.

V gene: TRBV4-2; J gene: TRBJ2-6; D gene: NA; CDR3 DNA: TGTGCCAGCAGCCAATCCGACGAATCCGGGGCTGGGGCCAACGTCCTGACTTTC; CDR3 protein: CASSQSDESGAGANVLTF
V gene: TRBV6-1; J gene: TRBJ1-1; D gene: TRBD1; CDR3 DNA: TGTGCCAGCACACCAACAGGGGTCACTGAAGCTTTCTTT; CDR3 protein: CASTPTGVTEAFF
V gene: TRBV7-9; J gene: TRBJ1-4; D gene: NA; CDR3 DNA: TGTGCCAGCAGACCAGACGGGGGAGACGAAAAACTGTTTTTT; CDR3 protein: CASRPDGGDEKLFF
V gene: TRBV6-5; J gene: TRBJ1-2; D gene: TRBD1; CDR3 DNA: TGTGCCAGCAGTTACTCGTCACAGGGGTATGGCTACACCTTC; CDR3 protein: CASSYSSQGYGYTF
V gene: TRBV19; J gene: TRBJ1-2; D gene: NA; CDR3 DNA: TGTGCCAGTAGTAACCAGGGCGGCGACTATGGCTACACCTTC; CDR3 protein: CASSNQGGDYGYTF
V gene: TRBV6-1; J gene: TRBJ2-1; D gene: TRBD1; CDR3 DNA: TGTGCCAGCAGTGTAGACAGGGGGAACTACAATGAGCAGTTCTTC; CDR3 protein: CASSVDRGNYNEQFF
V gene: TRBV5-6; J gene: TRBJ1-2; D gene: TRBD1; CDR3 DNA: TGTGCCAGCAGCTTCCAGGGGGACTATGGCTACACCTTC; CDR3 protein: CASSFQGDYGYTF
V gene: TRBV5-1; J gene: TRBJ2-5; D gene: TRBD2; CDR3 DNA: TGCGCCAGCAGCTATACTAGCGGGGGTATGGAGACCCAGTACTTC; CDR3 protein: CASSYTSGGMETQYF
V gene: TRBV25-1; J gene: TRBJ1-1; D gene: NA; CDR3 DNA: TGTGCCCCAGCAAGTAATCTCGGGGTCGATAGTACTGAAGCTTTCTTT; CDR3 protein: CAPASNLGVDSTEAFF
V gene: TRBV29-1; J gene: TRBJ1-2; D gene: NA; CDR3 DNA: TGCAGCGTTGTCGAGAGTTTAAACTATGGCTACACCTTC; CDR3 protein: CSVVESLNYGYTF
V gene: TRBV19; J gene: TRBJ1-5; D gene: NA; CDR3 DNA: TGTGCCAGTAGTATAATAGGAGTTAGCAATCAGCCCCAGCATTTT; CDR3 protein: CASSIIGVSNQPQHF